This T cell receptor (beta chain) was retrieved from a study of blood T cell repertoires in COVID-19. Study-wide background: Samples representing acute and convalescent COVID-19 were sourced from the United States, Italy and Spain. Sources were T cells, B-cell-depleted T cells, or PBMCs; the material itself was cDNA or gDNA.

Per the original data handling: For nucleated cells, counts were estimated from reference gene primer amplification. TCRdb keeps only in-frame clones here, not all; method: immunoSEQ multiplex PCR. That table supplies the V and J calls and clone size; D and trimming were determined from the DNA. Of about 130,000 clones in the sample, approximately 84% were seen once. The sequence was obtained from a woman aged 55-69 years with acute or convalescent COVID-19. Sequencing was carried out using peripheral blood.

Here the CDR3 DNA reads TGCAGCGGAAAAGCGGGGGACACTGAAGCTTTCTTT. Translated: CSGKAGDTEAFF. The chain links TRBV29-1 to TRBJ1-1, with a weak D call TRBD1 (5 bases). The CDR3 length is 12 residues. From germline, CDR1 is SQVTM and CDR2 ANQGSEA. The ends were cut back, 7 bases at V and 3 bases at J, with 12 bases in the middle.